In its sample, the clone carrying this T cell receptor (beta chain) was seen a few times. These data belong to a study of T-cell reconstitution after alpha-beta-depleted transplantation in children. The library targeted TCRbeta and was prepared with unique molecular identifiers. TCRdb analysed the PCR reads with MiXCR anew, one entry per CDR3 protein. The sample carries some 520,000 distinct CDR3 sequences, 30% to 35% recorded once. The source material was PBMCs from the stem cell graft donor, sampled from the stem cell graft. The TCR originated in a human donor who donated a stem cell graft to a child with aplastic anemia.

The CDR3: CATSRDSSNYGYTF. As DNA, the CDR3 is TGTGCCACCAGCAGAGATAGTTCTAACTATGGCTACACCTTC. The V call is TRBV15, the J call TRBJ1-2; D is uncertain. CDR1 and CDR2 (germline): LNHNV, YYDKDF (reference sequence). The CDR3 covers 14 residues. Trimming took 0 bases from V and 0 from J, leaving 5 bases between them.